These 26 T cell receptor beta chains originate from one sample sequenced in a study of T cell repertoires in cytomegalovirus infection. TCRdb re-called the reads through MiXCR, storing one row per CDR3 protein. The table includes hundreds of thousands of distinct CDR3 sequences, 30% to 35% detected once. What these receptors recognize is not known. The sample here was cultured CD8+ T cells from PBMCs, taken from culture after CMV antigen stimulation. The source is a human donor in good health (CMV status not recorded). Some clones in this sample may be carry-over from other donors' samples.

This clonotype was detected only once. V and J are TRBV6-1 and TRBJ1-2; D gene uncertain. Germline lookup yields CDR1 MNHNS and CDR2 SASEGT. The CDR3 runs 14 residues. V lost 2 bases, J lost 2 bases, and 9 bases lay in between. In DNA, the CDR3 is TGTGCCAGCAGTGAAAGTCCAGGCAACTATGGCTACACCTTC. This sequence encodes CASSESPGNYGYTF.

This clonotype was picked up many times. The V and J genes are TRBV7-6 and TRBJ2-1; perhaps TRBD2 as D (7 bases). The CDR3 is 15 residues long. Germline CDR1 SGHVS, CDR2 FNYEAQ. V lost 5 bases and J 6 bases, leaving 17 bases between the germline ends. CDR3 loop: CASSPGGGPLNEQFF. CDR3 nucleotide sequence: TGTGCCAGCAGCCCTGGGGGGGGGCCACTCAATGAGCAGTTCTTC.

This chain links TRBV20-1 with TRBJ2-5; D is unresolved. Trimming pared 6 bases from V and 0 bases from J, leaving 11 bases between. This CDR3 has 13 residues. Germline V gene sequence: CDR1 DFQATT, CDR2 SNEGSKA (reference sequence). CDR3 residues: CSAPYSYQETQYF. The CDR3 DNA is TGCAGTGCACCCTACTCGTACCAAGAGACCCAGTACTTC.

This clonotype was counted at least ten times. The V and J genes are TRBV7-6 and TRBJ2-7; TRBD1 matches at 7 bases. The CDR3 has 13 amino acids. Germline lookup yields CDR1 SGHVS and CDR2 FNYEAQ. V lost 4 bases, J lost 1 base, and 1 base stayed unmatched. Written as DNA, the CDR3 is TGTGCCAGCAGCTGGGGACAGTCCTACGAGCAGTACGTC. Its protein product is CASSWGQSYEQYV.

This clonotype appeared a few times. V and J are TRBV5-6 and TRBJ2-7; D unresolved. The CDR3 runs 14 residues. The V and J ends lost 2 bases and 3 bases respectively, with 12 bases between them. CDR1 SGHDT and CDR2 YYEEEE come from the germline V gene. DNA for the CDR3: TGTGCCAGCAGCTTCTGGACCAACATCTACGAGCAGTACTTC. This translates into CASSFWTNIYEQYF.

This chain joins TRBV29-1 and TRBJ2-2, with D tentatively TRBD1 (6 bases). V was clipped by 7 bases and J by 6 bases, with 9 bases between them. The V gene's germline CDR1 is SQVTM and CDR2 ANQGSEA. CDR3 length: 11 amino acids. The CDR3 nucleotides read TGCAGCGCACAGGGTCCCGGGGAGCTGTTTTTT. Translating it yields CSAQGPGELFF.

This clonotype was detected ten times or more. The chain joins TRBV7-2 to TRBJ1-3; no clear D. This CDR3 region has 13 residues. V was shortened by 5 bases and J by 2 bases, with 7 bases between the two germline ends. CDR1 SGHTA and CDR2 FQGNSA come from the germline V gene. The CDR3 nucleotides are TGTGCCAGCAGCCCCTCCGCTGGAAACACCATATATTTT. Protein: CASSPSAGNTIYF.

The CDR3 spells CASSLVPRGLGPQHF. DNA of the CDR3: TGTGCCAGCAGTTTAGTGCCGAGGGGTCTTGGGCCCCAGCATTTT. The chain is built from TRBV12-3 or TRBV12-4 and TRBJ1-5, with D tentatively TRBD1 (5 bases). V was trimmed by 1 base and J by 9 bases, leaving 16 bases between them. The CDR3 loop spans 15 amino acids.

The chain employs TRBV7-6 and TRBJ2-1; perhaps TRBD1 as D (5 bases). V was trimmed by 1 base and J by 7 bases, leaving 14 bases between them. Germline values: CDR1 SGHVS, CDR2 FNYEAQ. This CDR3 has 15 residues. This chain's CDR3 is CASSLEFWGLNEQFF. The CDR3 nucleotides read TGTGCCAGCAGCTTAGAATTTTGGGGCTTAAATGAGCAGTTCTTC.

This clonotype was seen a few times. This chain connects TRBV10-3 to TRBJ2-7; D is unclear. Germline CDR1 ENHRY, CDR2 SYGVKD. The V end lost 4 bases, the J end lost 3 bases, and 7 bases lay between the germline ends. The CDR3 covers 12 residues. CDR3 nucleotide sequence: TGTGCCATCAGTGGTCTCAACTACGAGCAGTACTTC. The encoded protein is CAISGLNYEQYF.

This clonotype was counted a few times. J is TRBJ2-7 and V is TRBV6-2 or TRBV6-3; a possible D gene is TRBD2 (6 bases). This CDR3 contains 13 residues. Germline CDR1 and CDR2: MNHEY and SVGEGT. With 7 bases removed from V and 5 bases from J, the gap between germline ends came to 15 bases. CDR3 in amino acids: CASNLGGRHEQYF. The CDR3 DNA reads TGTGCCAGCAACCTTGGGGGGAGGCACGAGCAGTACTTC.

Many counts were recorded for this clonotype. The CDR3 sequence is CASSGGLAGVTPSTDTQYF. The CDR3, as DNA: TGTGCCAGCAGCGGGGGACTAGCGGGAGTAACTCCTAGCACAGATACGCAGTATTTT. The V and J genes are TRBV7-6 and TRBJ2-3, with TRBD2 matching 14 bases. The CDR3 has 19 residues. The germline V gene has CDR1 SGHVS and CDR2 FNYEAQ. The V gene end was trimmed by 5 bases and the J gene end by 0 bases; junction bases not matched to a gene: 10. Combining the CDR3 with reference TRBV7-6 and TRBJ2-3 gives the whole variable domain GAGVSQSPRYKVTKRGQDVALRCDPISGHVSLYWYRQALGQGPEFLTYFNYEAQQDKSGLPNDRFSAERPEGSISTLTIQRTEQRDSAMYRCASSGGLAGVTPSTDTQYFGPGTRLTVL.

Comments on this clonotype: A much larger clonotype is one base distant, so this may be a read error. The CDR3 here is CASSLVIGWEETQYF. The CDR3 DNA follows: TGTGCCAGCAGCTTAGTGATTGGATGGGAGGAGACCCAGTACTTC. The gene calls are TRBV7-6 and TRBJ2-5, with D possibly matching TRBD2 (5 bases). V lost 1 base and J lost 5, with 14 bases in between. Germline V CDR1 and CDR2: SGHVS, FNYEAQ. The CDR3 runs to 15 residues.

The gene calls are TRBV28 and TRBJ1-5; D remains unclear. The V gene's germline CDR1 is MDHEN and CDR2 SYDVKM. Between the trimmed V and J ends, which lost 3 bases and 6 bases, there was a span of 15 bases. CDR3 size: 15 residues. The CDR3 loop is CASSFSGVVGQPQHF. The CDR3 coding sequence is TGTGCCAGCAGTTTTTCTGGGGTTGTGGGTCAGCCCCAGCATTTT.

This clonotype was seen at least ten times. J is TRBJ2-7 and V is TRBV7-2; the match to TRBD1 covers 7 bases. The J segment lost 0 bases and the V segment lost 1 base, leaving 6 bases of the junction unmatched. The V gene's germline CDR1 is SGHTA and CDR2 FQGNSA. The CDR3 is 16 residues long. The CDR3 region is CASSLVRDSVSYEQYV. The CDR3 region has the DNA TGTGCCAGCAGCTTAGTCCGGGACAGCGTCTCCTACGAGCAGTACGTC.

This sequence joins TRBV19 and TRBJ2-1, with 9 positions matching TRBD2. The trim removed 5 bases at V and 7 bases at J, leaving 6 bases unmatched. Germline loops: CDR1 LNHDA, CDR2 SQIVND (reference sequence). The CDR3 is made up of 14 amino acids. CDR3 protein: CASSGRGGLNEQFF. Written as DNA, the CDR3 is TGTGCCAGTAGTGGGCGGGGGGGCCTGAATGAGCAGTTCTTC.

In this sample, this clonotype turned up a few times. This chain's CDR3 is CASRDWGDTEAFF. The CDR3 DNA reads TGTGCCAGCAGGGACTGGGGGGACACTGAAGCTTTCTTT. This sequence joins TRBV19 and TRBJ1-1, with a tentative D call TRBD1 (5 bases). The length of the CDR3 is 13 residues. Germline V gene data show CDR1 as LNHDA and CDR2 as SQIVND (reference sequence). Trimming pared 9 bases from V and 3 bases from J, leaving 14 bases between.

The sample holds many counts of this clonotype. V is TRBV7-2 and J is TRBJ2-7, with TRBD2 as a possible D gene (6 bases). The CDR3 sequence is 14 residues long. V lost 6 bases and J 7 bases, leaving 19 bases between the germline ends. Germline V gene lookup returns CDR1 SGHTA and CDR2 FQGNSA. CDR3 region: CASSPKAGAGEQYV. CDR3 nucleotide sequence: TGTGCCAGCAGTCCGAAGGCGGGCGCGGGAGAGCAGTACGTC.

This chain uses TRBV7-9 with TRBJ1-1, with 7 bases aligning to TRBD1. The CDR3 runs to 15 residues. Losses at the gene ends were 7 bases for V and 0 bases for J; bases not matched to a gene: 8. Germline CDR1 is SEHNR and CDR2 is FQNEAQ (reference sequence). CDR3 sequence (DNA): TGTGCCAGCACCCCAACCGGGACAGTGAACACTGAAGCTTTCTTT. Protein product: CASTPTGTVNTEAFF.

The CDR3 reads CASSLRDPWETQYF. The CDR3 DNA reads as TGTGCCAGCAGTCTCCGGGACCCTTGGGAGACCCAGTACTTC. The chain links TRBV7-6 to TRBJ2-5, with D perhaps given as TRBD1 or TRBD2 (5 bases each). CDR1 and CDR2 (germline): SGHVS, FNYEAQ. The CDR3 is 14 residues long. Trimming stripped 6 bases from V and 5 bases from J, with 16 bases between. Based on the CDR3 plus reference TRBV7-6 and TRBJ2-5, the full variable domain is GAGVSQSPRYKVTKRGQDVALRCDPISGHVSLYWYRQALGQGPEFLTYFNYEAQQDKSGLPNDRFSAERPEGSISTLTIQRTEQRDSAMYRCASSLRDPWETQYFGPGTRLLVL.

This clonotype came up once. The junction departs from the called germline gene at one end, perhaps through a read error. The V gene is TRBV7-8, the J gene TRBJ1-1; tentatively, D is TRBD1 (6 bases). Germline V CDR1 and CDR2: SGHVS, FQNEAQ. The CDR3 totals 14 residues. The DNA of the CDR3 is TGTGCCAGCAGCATTGGGGCACGGGACACGGAAGCTTTCTTT. It encodes CASSIGARDTEAFF.

This clonotype was counted once. The chain joins TRBV7-9 to TRBJ2-5; D ambiguous. The V end lost 5 bases, the J end lost 4 bases, and 11 bases lay between the germline ends. The germline CDR1 and CDR2 sequences are SEHNR and FQNEAQ (reference sequence). CDR3 size: 13 residues. CDR3 in DNA: TGTGCCAGCAGCCAAGGGTCTCGAGAGACCCAGTACTTC. As protein: CASSQGSRETQYF.

A single count supports this clonotype. This chain links TRBV15 with TRBJ2-7, with 9 bases identical to TRBD1. With 2 bases clipped from V and 6 bases from J, the junction kept 8 bases outside the gene matches. From germline, CDR1 is LNHNV and CDR2 YYDKDF (reference sequence). This CDR3 has 15 amino acids. CDR3 in amino acids: CATSRSRDRAGEQYF. The CDR3 DNA follows: TGTGCCACCAGCAGAAGCCGGGACAGGGCAGGCGAGCAGTACTTC.

A single count supports this clonotype. The CDR3 nucleotides are TGCAGTGCTAGAGATCCGGGGAAAACTCCCTATGGCTACACCTTC. This translates into CSARDPGKTPYGYTF. The chain carries TRBV20-1 and TRBJ1-2; no clear D gene. V was cut by 0 bases and J by 4 bases, with 15 bases left in between. The CDR3 contains 15 residues. Germline CDR1 and CDR2: DFQATT and SNEGSKA (reference sequence).

Concerning this clonotype itself: A much larger clone is a single base away; this may be a read error. The V and J genes are TRBV27 and TRBJ2-7, with 7 bases identical to TRBD1. Germline V gene lookup returns CDR1 MNHEY and CDR2 SMNVEV (reference sequence). The J segment lost 2 bases and the V segment lost 10 bases, leaving 2 bases of the junction unmatched. This CDR3 spans 11 amino acids. CDR3 DNA sequence: TGTGCCAACACAGGGGCCTACGAGCAGTACTTC. Amino acids: CANTGAYEQYF.

With regard to this clonotype: A junction end diverges from the germline sequence, so it may reflect a read error. J is TRBJ2-1 and V is TRBV19; either TRBD1 or TRBD2 may fit D (5 bases each). Germline values: CDR1 LNHDA, CDR2 SQIVND (reference sequence). The CDR3 spans 14 residues. The CDR3 DNA is TGTGCCAGTGGTATCGGGGCCATCTACAATGAGCAGTTCTTC. Translation: CASGIGAIYNEQFF.